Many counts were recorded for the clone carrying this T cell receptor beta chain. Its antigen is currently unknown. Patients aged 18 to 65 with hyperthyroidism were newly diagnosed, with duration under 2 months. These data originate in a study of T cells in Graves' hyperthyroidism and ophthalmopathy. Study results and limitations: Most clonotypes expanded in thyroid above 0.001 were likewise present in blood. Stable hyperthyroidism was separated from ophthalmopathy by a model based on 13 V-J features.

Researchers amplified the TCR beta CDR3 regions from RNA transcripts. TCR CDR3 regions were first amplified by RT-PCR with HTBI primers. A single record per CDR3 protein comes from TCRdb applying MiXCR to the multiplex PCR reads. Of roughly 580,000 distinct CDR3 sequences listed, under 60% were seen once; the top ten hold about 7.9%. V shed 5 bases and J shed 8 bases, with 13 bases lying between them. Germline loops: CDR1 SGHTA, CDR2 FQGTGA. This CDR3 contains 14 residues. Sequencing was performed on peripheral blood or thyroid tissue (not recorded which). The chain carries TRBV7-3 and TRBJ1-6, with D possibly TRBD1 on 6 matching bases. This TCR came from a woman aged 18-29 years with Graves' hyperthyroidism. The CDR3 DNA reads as TGTGCCAGCAGCAAACAGGGTCGAGATTCACCCCTCCACTTT. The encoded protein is CASSKQGRDSPLHF.